A selection of T cell receptor beta chains follows, all from one sample in a study of regulatory T cells in long-lasting Graves disease. TCRdb recomputed calls from the multiplex PCR reads with MiXCR, one row per CDR3 protein. Among about 470,000 distinct CDR3 sequences, about 16% were seen once, and the ten largest hold 16%. The sample also formed part of further work on T cells in Graves' hyperthyroidism and ophthalmopathy.

The source was peripheral blood mononuclear cells (PBMCs), collected at new diagnosis, from a patient treated with antithyroid drugs. Every receptor here comes from a woman aged 30 to 39 with Graves disease. CDR3s include the opening cysteine and the closing phenylalanine or tryptophan. D genes are given only for firm matches. Size tells how often a clone was seen (once, few, many) or the class of an expanded clone, and some rows leave it out.

d_call	clone_size	v_call	j_call	cdr3_nt	cdr3_aa
TRBD1	many	TRBV6-2/TRBV6-3	TRBJ1-6	TGTGCCAGCAGTTACGTCGGACAGGGAACGAATTCACCCCTCCACTTT	CASSYVGQGTNSPLHF
NA	NA	TRBV28	TRBJ2-7	TGTGCCAGCAGAAGTGGGTACGAGCAGTACTTC	CASRSGYEQYF
TRBD1	NA	TRBV19	TRBJ1-5	TGTGCCAGTAGACCGGGACAGGGCTGGAGCAATCAGCCCCAGCATTTT	CASRPGQGWSNQPQHF
NA	few	TRBV6-2/TRBV6-3	TRBJ1-1	TGTGCCAGCCTTCCAGACGGGGGTGTGAACACTGAAGCTTTCTTT	CASLPDGGVNTEAFF
TRBD2	few	TRBV12-3/TRBV12-4	TRBJ2-1	TGTGCCAGCAGGGGACTGCGGGGGGATAATGAGCAGTTCTTC	CASRGLRGDNEQFF
TRBD2	many	TRBV5-6	TRBJ2-3	TGTGCCAGCAGCGCTACTAGCGGGGGCACAGATACGCAGTATTTT	CASSATSGGTDTQYF
NA	many	TRBV11-2	TRBJ2-4	TGTGCCAGCAGCCGGGAGCGAGCCCTGGCTTCGGACATTCAGTACTTC	CASSRERALASDIQYF
NA	many	TRBV30	TRBJ2-2	TGTGCCTGGAGTGTCGGTGGCGGGGAGCTGTTTTTT	CAWSVGGGELFF
TRBD1	few	TRBV5-1	TRBJ1-1	TGCGCCAGCAGCCAGGACAGGATCACTGAAGCTTTCTTT	CASSQDRITEAFF
TRBD1	few	TRBV27	TRBJ1-2	TGTGCCAGCAGACGGACAGGGTGGTATGGCTACACCTTC	CASRRTGWYGYTF
TRBD1	many	TRBV7-8	TRBJ2-1	TGTGCCAGCAGCCCGGACAGGGATTTTCACAATGAGCAGTTCTTC	CASSPDRDFHNEQFF
TRBD1	many	TRBV28	TRBJ2-1	TGTGCCAGCAGTTTACGACAGGGTGGGTACAATGAGCAGTTCTTC	CASSLRQGGYNEQFF
NA	NA	TRBV27	TRBJ1-5	TGTGCCAGCACCACCAGGGGCGGCAGCAATCAGCCCCAGCATTTT	CASTTRGGSNQPQHF
NA	few	TRBV7-2	TRBJ1-4	TGTGCCAGCAGCTGGGGGGTGGGGCATGAAAAACTGTTTTTT	CASSWGVGHEKLFF
NA	NA	TRBV18	TRBJ2-5	TGTGCCAGCTCACCGGGCCCCCCCCAAGAGACCCAGTACTTC	CASSPGPPQETQYF
NA	NA	TRBV28	TRBJ1-1	TGTGCCAGCAGTCGGCGGGGAACCCTGAACACTGAAGCTTTCTTT	CASSRRGTLNTEAFF
TRBD1	many	TRBV27	TRBJ1-6	TGTGCCAGCAGCCCCCGGGACAGGGCGGTGTCACCCCTCCACTTT	CASSPRDRAVSPLHF
NA	NA	TRBV4-1	TRBJ1-6	TGCGCCAGCAGCCAAGACCGGGCCACAAATTCACCCCTCCACTTT	CASSQDRATNSPLHF
NA	NA	TRBV5-1	TRBJ1-1	TGCGCCAGCGGGAGGGGGAACACTGAAGCTTTCTTT	CASGRGNTEAFF
NA	NA	TRBV9	TRBJ2-3	TGTGCCAGCAGCGTCGGTTCGGTTTCCGATACGCAGTATTTT	CASSVGSVSDTQYF
TRBD2	many	TRBV20-1	TRBJ2-5	TGCAGTGCTAGAGATTCGGGACTAGCGGAAGAGACCCAGTACTTC	CSARDSGLAEETQYF
NA	many	TRBV18	TRBJ2-1	TGTGCCAGCTCACCGGAGGGGGGCTACAATGAGCAGTTCTTC	CASSPEGGYNEQFF
NA	many	TRBV12-3/TRBV12-4	TRBJ2-7	TGTGCCAGCAGTTTAGTCAGCCAAACGGGAGAGCAGTACTTC	CASSLVSQTGEQYF
TRBD2	many	TRBV7-2	TRBJ2-1	TGTGCCAGCAGCTTGGCAGCGGGAGAATCTTATGAGCAGTTCTTC	CASSLAAGESYEQFF
TRBD2	few	TRBV19	TRBJ2-7	TGTGCCAGTAGTCCGGGACTAGCGGGAAGGGAGCAGTACTTC	CASSPGLAGREQYF
TRBD1	few	TRBV6-1	TRBJ1-2	TGTGCCAGCAGAACGGACCCAGGGGGTGGCTACACCTTC	CASRTDPGGGYTF
NA	many	TRBV11-2	TRBJ2-1	TGTGCCAGCAGCTTGCGCGGAGGCTCCTACAATGAGCAGTTCTTC	CASSLRGGSYNEQFF
NA	NA	TRBV28	TRBJ1-4	TGTGCCAGCAGGAGGACCTCAACTAATGAAAAACTGTTTTTT	CASRRTSTNEKLFF
NA	many	TRBV12-3/TRBV12-4	TRBJ2-2	TGTGCCAGCAGTTTAGGGGTATCCGGGGAGCTGTTTTTT	CASSLGVSGELFF
TRBD2	many	TRBV7-2	TRBJ2-3	TGTGCCAGCAGCTTAATTCGGGGGGCGCAGTATTTT	CASSLIRGAQYF
TRBD1	many	TRBV27	TRBJ2-2	TGTGCCAGCAGTTGGGGGACAGGGACCCTCGGGGAGCTGTTTTTT	CASSWGTGTLGELFF
NA	many	TRBV28	TRBJ1-5	TGTGCCAGCAACCGGGGCCCACGTAGAACCCAGCATTTT	CASNRGPRRTQHF
TRBD1	many	TRBV12-3/TRBV12-4	TRBJ1-2	TGTGCCAGCAGTTTACCAGGGGGCATCTATGGCTACACCTTC	CASSLPGGIYGYTF
TRBD2	many	TRBV29-1	TRBJ2-1	TGCAGCGTTGTCAGAAGCGGGAATCCTTCCAATGAGCAGTTCTTC	CSVVRSGNPSNEQFF
NA	NA	TRBV12-3/TRBV12-4	TRBJ2-7	TGTGCCAGCAGTTTAGCGGAAACGTCCGGCTACGAGCAGTACTTC	CASSLAETSGYEQYF
TRBD2	many	TRBV18	TRBJ2-1	TGTGCCAGCTCACCACTTGGACTAGCAGAAACCTACAATGAGCAGTTCTTC	CASSPLGLAETYNEQFF
NA	few	TRBV30	TRBJ2-5	TGTGCCTGGAGATCTCAAGCCCGAGAGACCCAGTACTTC	CAWRSQARETQYF
TRBD1	many	TRBV24-1	TRBJ2-7	TGTGCCACCAGTGATAGCGGGACAGGGCGGTACGAGCAGTACTTC	CATSDSGTGRYEQYF
NA	many	TRBV18	TRBJ1-1	TGTGCCAGCTCACCCCGGGAGAACACTGAAGCTTTCTTT	CASSPRENTEAFF
TRBD2	NA	TRBV20-1	TRBJ2-7	TGCAGTGCTAGAGGGCCTAGCGGGAGGGACTACGAGCAGTACTTC	CSARGPSGRDYEQYF
TRBD2	many	TRBV29-1	TRBJ2-5	TGCAGCGTTGAAGCGGCTAGCGGGAGACGGGCTCGTGGAGAGACCCAGTACTTC	CSVEAASGRRARGETQYF
NA	few	TRBV7-3	TRBJ2-2	TGTGCCAGCAGTCCCTCAGCCGGGGGCGGGGAGCTGTTTTTT	CASSPSAGGGELFF
TRBD1	many	TRBV20-1	TRBJ2-7	TGCAGTGCTTGGACAGGCGACTACGAGCAGTACTTC	CSAWTGDYEQYF
NA	few	TRBV19	TRBJ2-5	TGTGCCAGTAGTATCCACCTGAAGGGCCCGGGCGGCGAGACCCAGTACTTC	CASSIHLKGPGGETQYF
NA	many	TRBV7-2	TRBJ1-5	TGTGCCAGCAGCTTCCTTATGAGACTCAATCAGCCCCAGCATTTT	CASSFLMRLNQPQHF
NA	NA	TRBV20-1	TRBJ1-1	TGCAGTGCTTCCCAGGAAATTCGAGCAGCTTTCTTT	CSASQEIRAAFF
TRBD2	NA	TRBV6-9	TRBJ2-1	TGTGCCAGCAGTTACGTGGCGGGAGGGCCGGTCAATGAGCAGTTCTTC	CASSYVAGGPVNEQFF
NA	few	TRBV9	TRBJ1-5	TGTGCCAGCAGCGTAGGGGTGGGGAGGGAGCCCCAGCATTTT	CASSVGVGREPQHF
NA	many	TRBV6-5	TRBJ2-7	TGTGCCAGCAGTTACGGTGGGACAACCTACGAGCAGTACTTC	CASSYGGTTYEQYF
NA	NA	TRBV7-9	TRBJ2-5	TGTGCCAGCAGCTTAGAGGGTGCCGCGACCCAGTACTTC	CASSLEGAATQYF
NA	many	TRBV5-5	TRBJ1-4	TGTGCCAGCAGCTTGGGACACCCCTCCGGGGAAAAACTGTTTTTT	CASSLGHPSGEKLFF
NA	many	TRBV20-1	TRBJ2-5	TGCAGTGCCACGACAGGTCAGGAACCGTCGGAGACCCAGTACTTC	CSATTGQEPSETQYF
NA	NA	TRBV7-9	TRBJ2-6	TGTGCCAGCAGCGCCCGGACCGGCCCGGGGGCCAACGTCCTGACTTTC	CASSARTGPGANVLTF
NA	NA	TRBV5-1	TRBJ1-1	TGCGCCAGCTTGGGGATTGGGAAGGTAGCTTTCTTT	CASLGIGKVAFF
NA	NA	TRBV30	TRBJ2-1	TGTGCCTGGAGCAACATGGATGAGCAGTTCTTC	CAWSNMDEQFF